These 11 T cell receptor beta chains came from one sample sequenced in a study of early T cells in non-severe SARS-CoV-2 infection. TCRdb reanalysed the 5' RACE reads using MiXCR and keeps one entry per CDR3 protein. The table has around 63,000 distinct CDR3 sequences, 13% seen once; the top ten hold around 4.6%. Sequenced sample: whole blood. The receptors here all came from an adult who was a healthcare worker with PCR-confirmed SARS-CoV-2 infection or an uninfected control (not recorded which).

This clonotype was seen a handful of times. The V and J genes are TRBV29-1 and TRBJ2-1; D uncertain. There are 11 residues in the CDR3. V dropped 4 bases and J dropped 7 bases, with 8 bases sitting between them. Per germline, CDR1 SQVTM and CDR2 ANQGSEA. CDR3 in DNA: TGCAGCGTTGCTCCTGGGAATGAGCAGTTCTTC. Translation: CSVAPGNEQFF.

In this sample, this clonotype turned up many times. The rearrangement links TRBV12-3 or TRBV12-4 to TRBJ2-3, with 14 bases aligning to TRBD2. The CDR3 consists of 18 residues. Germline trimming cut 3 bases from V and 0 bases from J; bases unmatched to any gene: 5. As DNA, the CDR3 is TGTGCCAGCAGTTTCCCCCGACTAGCGGGGGGGAGCACAGATACGCAGTATTTT. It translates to CASSFPRLAGGSTDTQYF.

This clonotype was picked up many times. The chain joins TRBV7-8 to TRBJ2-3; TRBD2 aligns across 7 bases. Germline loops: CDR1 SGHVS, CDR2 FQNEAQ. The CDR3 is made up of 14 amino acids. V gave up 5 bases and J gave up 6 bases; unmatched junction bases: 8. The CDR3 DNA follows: TGTGCCAGCAGCGACCAGCGGGGTCCCGATACGCAGTATTTT. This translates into CASSDQRGPDTQYF.

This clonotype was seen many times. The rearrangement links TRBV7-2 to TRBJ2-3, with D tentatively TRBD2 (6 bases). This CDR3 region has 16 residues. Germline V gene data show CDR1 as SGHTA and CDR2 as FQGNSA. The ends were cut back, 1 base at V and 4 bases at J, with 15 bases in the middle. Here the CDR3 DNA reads TGTGCCAGCAGCTTAGGGTTAGCGGTGGCCCCAGATACGCAGTATTTT. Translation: CASSLGLAVAPDTQYF. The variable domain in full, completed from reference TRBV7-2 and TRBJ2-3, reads GAGVSQSPSNKVTEKGKDVELRCDPISGHTALYWYRQSLGQGLEFLIYFQGNSAPDKSGLPSDRFSAERTGGSVSTLTIQRTQQEDSAVYLCASSLGLAVAPDTQYFGPGTRLTVL.

For the CDR3, the DNA is TGCAGTGCCGACGGTGGAAGCTCCTACGAGCAGTACTTC. This codes for CSADGGSSYEQYF. The chain has TRBV20-1 and TRBJ2-7; unclear D gene. CDR3 length equals 13 residues. V was trimmed by 6 bases and J by 0 bases, leaving 12 bases between them. The germline V gene has CDR1 DFQATT and CDR2 SNEGSKA (reference sequence).

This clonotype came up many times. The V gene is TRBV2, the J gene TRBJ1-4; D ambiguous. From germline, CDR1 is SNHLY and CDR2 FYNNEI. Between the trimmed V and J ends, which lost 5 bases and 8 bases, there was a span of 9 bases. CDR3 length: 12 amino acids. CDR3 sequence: CASSYTGEKLFF. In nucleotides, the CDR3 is TGTGCCAGCAGTTACACTGGGGAAAAACTGTTTTTT. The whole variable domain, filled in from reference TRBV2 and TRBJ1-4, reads EPEVTQTPSHQVTQMGQEVILRCVPISNHLYFYWYRQILGQKVEFLVSFYNNEISEKSEIFDDQFSVERPDGSNFTLKIRSTKLEDSAMYFCASSYTGEKLFFGSGTQLSVL.

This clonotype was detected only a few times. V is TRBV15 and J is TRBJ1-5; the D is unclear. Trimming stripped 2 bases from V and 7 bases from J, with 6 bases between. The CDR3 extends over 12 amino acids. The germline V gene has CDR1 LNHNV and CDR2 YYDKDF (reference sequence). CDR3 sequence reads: CATSRNGQPQHF. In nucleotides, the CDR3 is TGTGCCACCAGCAGAAACGGACAGCCCCAGCATTTT.

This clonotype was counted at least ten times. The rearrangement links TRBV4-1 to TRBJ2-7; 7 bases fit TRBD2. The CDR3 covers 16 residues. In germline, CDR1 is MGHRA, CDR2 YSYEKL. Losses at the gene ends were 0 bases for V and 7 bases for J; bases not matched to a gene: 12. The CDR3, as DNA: TGCGCCAGCAGCCAAGAGGTAGCGGGTGCCCAAAAGGAGCAGTACTTC. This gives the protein CASSQEVAGAQKEQYF.

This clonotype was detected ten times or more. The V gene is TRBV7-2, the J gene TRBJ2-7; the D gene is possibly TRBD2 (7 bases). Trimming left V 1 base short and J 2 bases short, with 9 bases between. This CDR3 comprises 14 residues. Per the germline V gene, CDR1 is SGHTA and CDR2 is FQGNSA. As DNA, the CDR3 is TGTGCCAGCAGCTTAGGGGGGGGCACCTACGAGCAGTACTTC. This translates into CASSLGGGTYEQYF. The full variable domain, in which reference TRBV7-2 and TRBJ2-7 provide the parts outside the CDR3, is GAGVSQSPSNKVTEKGKDVELRCDPISGHTALYWYRQSLGQGLEFLIYFQGNSAPDKSGLPSDRFSAERTGGSVSTLTIQRTQQEDSAVYLCASSLGGGTYEQYFGPGTRLTVT.

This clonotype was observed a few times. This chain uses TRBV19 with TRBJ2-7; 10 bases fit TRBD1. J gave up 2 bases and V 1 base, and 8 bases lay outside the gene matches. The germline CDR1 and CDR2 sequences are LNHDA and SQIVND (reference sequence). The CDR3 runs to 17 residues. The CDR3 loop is CASSIAFTGTGAYEQYF. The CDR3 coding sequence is TGTGCCAGTAGTATAGCCTTCACCGGGACAGGGGCCTACGAGCAGTACTTC. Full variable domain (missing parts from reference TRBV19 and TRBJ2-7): DGGITQSPKYLFRKEGQNVTLSCEQNLNHDAMYWYRQDPGQGLRLIYYSQIVNDFQKGDIAEGYSVSREKKESFPLTVTSAQKNPTAFYLCASSIAFTGTGAYEQYFGPGTRLTVT.

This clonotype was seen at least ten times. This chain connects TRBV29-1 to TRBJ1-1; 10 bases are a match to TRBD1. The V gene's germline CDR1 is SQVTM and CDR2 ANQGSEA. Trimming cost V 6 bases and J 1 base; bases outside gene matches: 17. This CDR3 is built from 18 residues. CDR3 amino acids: CSVGAGQGVYRGNTEAFF. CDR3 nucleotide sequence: TGCAGCGTGGGAGCTGGACAGGGGGTCTACCGAGGGAACACTGAAGCTTTCTTT. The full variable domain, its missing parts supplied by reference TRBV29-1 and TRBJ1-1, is SAVISQKPSRDICQRGTSLTIQCQVDSQVTMMFWYRQQPGQSLTLIATANQGSEATYESGFVIDKFPISRPNLTFSTLTVSNMSPEDSSIYLCSVGAGQGVYRGNTEAFFGQGTRLTVV.